The present TCR beta chain was sequenced within a study of beta chain features in type 1 diabetes. Whole-study context: Across the samples, roughly 98,000,000 sorted cells were examined in total. Study findings and constraints: TCRB CDR3s were moderately but significantly shorter in Type 1 diabetes patients in all four CD4+ subsets.

Using CD45RO/CCR7/CD25/CD127/CD95/CD27, CD4+ naive, central memory, regulatory and stem cell-like memory cells were sorted. This clone was picked up a small number of times. Its antigen remains unknown. This CDR3 is 16 amino acids long. Trimming shortened V by 3 bases and J by 5 bases, and 19 bases separated the two germline ends. Germline V gene data show CDR1 as GTSNPN and CDR2 as SVGIG (reference sequence). Isolated RNA was reverse transcribed in full, so expressed TCRB transcripts were sequenced. About 3.57 million reads per sample were averaged for naive, central memory and regulatory samples. Sequenced by immunoSEQ multiplex PCR; TCRdb stores in-frame clones only, minus some. Here the sample spans approximately 250,000 clones, approximately 25% being singletons.

The source is a woman between 25 and 40 years old with type 1 diabetes. Input material: naive CD4+ T cells from blood. The chain has TRBV30 and TRBJ2-2; D possibly corresponds to TRBD2 (6 bases). The CDR3 spells CAWSGPGLPRTGELFF. CDR3 DNA sequence: TGTGCCTGGAGCGGACCGGGACTCCCGCGTACCGGGGAGCTGTTTTTT.